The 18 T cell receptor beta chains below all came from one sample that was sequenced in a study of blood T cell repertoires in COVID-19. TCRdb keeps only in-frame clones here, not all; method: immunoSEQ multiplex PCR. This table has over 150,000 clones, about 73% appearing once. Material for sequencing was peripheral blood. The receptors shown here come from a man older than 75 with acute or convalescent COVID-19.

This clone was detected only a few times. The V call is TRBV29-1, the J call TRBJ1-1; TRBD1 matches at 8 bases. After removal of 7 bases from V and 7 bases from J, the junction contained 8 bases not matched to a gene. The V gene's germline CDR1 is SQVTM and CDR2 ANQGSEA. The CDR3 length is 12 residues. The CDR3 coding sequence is TGCAGCGCGATAACAGGGGGAAATGAAGCTTTCTTT. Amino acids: CSAITGGNEAFF.

In DNA, the CDR3 is TGTGCCAGCTCACCACCCTCCGGGGCCCAGCATTTT. It codes for CASSPPSGAQHF. The gene calls are TRBV18 and TRBJ1-5; D is ambiguous. The CDR3 totals 12 residues. In germline, CDR1 is KGHSH, CDR2 LQKENI. V was cut by 0 bases and J by 11 bases, with 8 bases left in between.

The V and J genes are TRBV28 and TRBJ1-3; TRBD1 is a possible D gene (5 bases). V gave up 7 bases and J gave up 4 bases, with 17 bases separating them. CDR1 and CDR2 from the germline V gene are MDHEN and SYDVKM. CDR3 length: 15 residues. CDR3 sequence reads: CASTSGGLHGNTIYF. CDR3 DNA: TGTGCCAGCACCTCGGGGGGTCTACACGGAAACACCATATATTTT.

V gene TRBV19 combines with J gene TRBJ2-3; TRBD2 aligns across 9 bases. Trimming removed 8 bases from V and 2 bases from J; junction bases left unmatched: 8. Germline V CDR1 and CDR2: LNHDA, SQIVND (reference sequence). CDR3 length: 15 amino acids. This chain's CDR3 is CASRFSGGTTDTQYF. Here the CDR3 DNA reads TGTGCCAGTCGGTTTAGCGGGGGAACCACAGATACGCAGTATTTT.

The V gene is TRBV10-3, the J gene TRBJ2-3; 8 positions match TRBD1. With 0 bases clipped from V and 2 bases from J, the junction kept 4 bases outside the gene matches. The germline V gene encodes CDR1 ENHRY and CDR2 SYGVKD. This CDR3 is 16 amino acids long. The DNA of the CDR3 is TGTGCCATCAGTGAGTCGGCAGGGGGCACCACAGATACGCAGTATTTT. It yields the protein CAISESAGGTTDTQYF.

The CDR3 DNA sequence: TGTGCCAGCAGTTACTGGAGCGGGAGATCCTACAATGAGCAGTTCTTC. Its protein product is CASSYWSGRSYNEQFF. The gene calls are TRBV6-5 and TRBJ2-1; 8 positions match TRBD2. Trimming took 1 base from V and 1 from J; bases not matched to a gene: 3. The CDR3 has 16 amino acids. Germline CDR1 reads MNHEY; CDR2 reads SVGAGI.

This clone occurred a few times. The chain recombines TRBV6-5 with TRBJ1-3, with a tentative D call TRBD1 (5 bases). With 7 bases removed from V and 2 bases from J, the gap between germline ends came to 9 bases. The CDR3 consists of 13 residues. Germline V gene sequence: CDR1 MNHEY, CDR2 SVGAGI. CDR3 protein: CASTGTAGNTIYF. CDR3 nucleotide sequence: TGTGCCAGCACCGGGACTGCTGGAAACACCATATATTTT.

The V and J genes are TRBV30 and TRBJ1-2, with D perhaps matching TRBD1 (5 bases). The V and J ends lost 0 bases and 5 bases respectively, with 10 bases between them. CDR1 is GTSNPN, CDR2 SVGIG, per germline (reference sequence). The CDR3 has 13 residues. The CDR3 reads CAWSVGGTYGYTF. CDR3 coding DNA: TGTGCCTGGAGTGTTGGAGGGACGTATGGCTACACCTTC.

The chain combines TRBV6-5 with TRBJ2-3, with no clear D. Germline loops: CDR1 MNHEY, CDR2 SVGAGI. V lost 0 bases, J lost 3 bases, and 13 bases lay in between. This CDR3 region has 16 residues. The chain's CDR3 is CASSYSGQVITDTQYF. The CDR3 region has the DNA TGTGCCAGCAGTTACTCCGGCCAGGTGATAACAGATACGCAGTATTTT.

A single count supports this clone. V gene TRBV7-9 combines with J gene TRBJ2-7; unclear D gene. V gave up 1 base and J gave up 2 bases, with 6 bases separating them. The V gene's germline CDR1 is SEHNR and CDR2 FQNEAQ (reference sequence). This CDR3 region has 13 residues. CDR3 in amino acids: CASSLDTAYEQYV. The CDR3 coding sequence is TGTGCCAGCAGCTTAGACACAGCCTACGAGCAGTACGTC.

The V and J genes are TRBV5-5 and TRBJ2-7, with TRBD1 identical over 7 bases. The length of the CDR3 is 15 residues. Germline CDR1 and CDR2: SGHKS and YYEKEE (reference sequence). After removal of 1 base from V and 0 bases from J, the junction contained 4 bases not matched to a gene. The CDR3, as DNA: TGTGCCAGCAGCTTGCAGGGGGTTAGCTCCTACGAGCAGTACTTC. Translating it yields CASSLQGVSSYEQYF.

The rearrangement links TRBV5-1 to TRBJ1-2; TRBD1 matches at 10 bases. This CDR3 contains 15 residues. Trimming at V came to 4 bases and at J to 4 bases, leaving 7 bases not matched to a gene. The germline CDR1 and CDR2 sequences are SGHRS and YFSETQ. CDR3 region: CASSLTGGSGYGYTF. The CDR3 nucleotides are TGCGCCAGCAGCCTGACAGGGGGCTCTGGCTATGGCTACACCTTC.

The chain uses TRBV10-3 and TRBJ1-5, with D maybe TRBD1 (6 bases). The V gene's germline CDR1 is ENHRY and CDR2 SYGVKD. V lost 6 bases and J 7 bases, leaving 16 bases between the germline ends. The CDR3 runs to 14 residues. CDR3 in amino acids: CAISLGGERQPQHF. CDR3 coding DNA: TGTGCCATCAGCCTAGGGGGAGAGAGGCAGCCCCAGCATTTT.

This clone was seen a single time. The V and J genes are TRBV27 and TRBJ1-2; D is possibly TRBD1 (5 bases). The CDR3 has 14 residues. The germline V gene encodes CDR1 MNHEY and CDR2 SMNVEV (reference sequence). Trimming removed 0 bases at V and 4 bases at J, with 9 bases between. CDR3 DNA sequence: TGTGCCAGCAGTTTATCGCCCAGGGTCTATGGCTACACCTTC. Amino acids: CASSLSPRVYGYTF.

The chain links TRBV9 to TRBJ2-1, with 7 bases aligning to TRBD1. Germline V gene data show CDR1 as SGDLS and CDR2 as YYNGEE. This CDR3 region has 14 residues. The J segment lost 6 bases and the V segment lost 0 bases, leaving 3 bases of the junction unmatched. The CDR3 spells CASSVVGQVNEQFF. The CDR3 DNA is TGTGCCAGCAGCGTAGTTGGACAGGTCAATGAGCAGTTCTTC.

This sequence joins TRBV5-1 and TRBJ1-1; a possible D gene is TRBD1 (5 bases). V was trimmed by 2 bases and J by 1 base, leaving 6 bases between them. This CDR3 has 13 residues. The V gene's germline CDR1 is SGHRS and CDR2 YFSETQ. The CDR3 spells CASSFGQNTEAFF. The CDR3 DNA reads TGCGCCAGCAGCTTCGGACAGAACACTGAAGCTTTCTTT.

Written as DNA, the CDR3 is TGTGCCAGCAGCCTGGGGGGGAGCGACCAAGAGACCCAGTACTTC. Translating it yields CASSLGGSDQETQYF. V is TRBV7-8 and J is TRBJ2-5; the match to TRBD2 covers 7 bases. With V trimmed by 5 bases and J by 0 bases, 6 bases remained unmatched. This CDR3 is built from 15 residues. Germline loops: CDR1 SGHVS, CDR2 FQNEAQ.

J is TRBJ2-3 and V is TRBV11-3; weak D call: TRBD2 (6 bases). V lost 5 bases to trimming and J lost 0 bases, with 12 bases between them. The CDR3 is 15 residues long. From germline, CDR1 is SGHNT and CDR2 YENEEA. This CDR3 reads CASSPSGSSTDTQYF. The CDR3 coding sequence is TGTGCCAGCAGCCCCAGCGGGTCTAGCACAGATACGCAGTATTTT.